Sequencing of this T cell receptor (beta chain) was carried out in a study of T cell responses to AZD1222 COVID-19 vaccine. Study outcomes and limitations: Researchers took repertoire samples only after the peak T cell response had come.

TCRdb's table, derived via immunoSEQ multiplex PCR, lists solely in-frame clones and lacks some. There are 150,000 to 200,000 clones in the sample; 90% occur only once, and about 5.9% lies in the top ten. Germline CDR1 and CDR2: MDHEN and SYDVKM. J gave up 6 bases and V 5 bases, and 14 bases lay outside the gene matches. The CDR3 has 16 amino acids. On this clone: Its antigen is as yet unknown.

The V gene is TRBV28, the J gene TRBJ1-1; TRBD1 matches at 8 bases. The TCR sequence derives from an adult who received the AZD1222 COVID-19 vaccine. This material consisted of peripheral blood, taken 28 days after the second AZD1222 dose. The CDR3 sequence: CASSPGQGFSTAEAFF. In DNA, the CDR3 is TGTGCCAGCAGTCCCGGACAGGGATTTAGTACTGCTGAAGCTTTCTTT.